Listed below are T cell receptor beta chains from one sample, sequenced in a study of T cells in Graves' hyperthyroidism and ophthalmopathy. MiXCR was run by TCRdb on the multiplex PCR reads, yielding one entry per CDR3 protein. The table lists about 380,000 distinct CDR3 sequences, roughly 12% of them singletons. Sequenced: blood. The source is a man aged 30 to 45 with Graves' hyperthyroidism that later progressed to Graves' ophthalmopathy. Each CDR3 is given with its conserved first and last residue. Fields, in order: D gene, clone size, J gene, V gene, CDR3 protein, CDR3 DNA. D genes are given only for firm matches. Size tells how often a clone was seen (once, few, many) or the class of an expanded clone, and some rows leave it out.

TRBD2	few	TRBJ2-7	TRBV3-1	CASSPRLAGGTWEQYF	TGTGCCAGCAGCCCTAGACTAGCGGGGGGGACTTGGGAGCAGTACTTC
TRBD2	many	TRBJ2-1	TRBV7-3	CASSPGVAGGIEQFF	TGTGCCAGCAGCCCCGGGGTAGCGGGGGGAATTGAGCAGTTCTTC
-	-	TRBJ2-7	TRBV9	CASSAFSGAGSYEQYF	TGTGCCAGCAGCGCCTTCTCAGGGGCCGGCTCCTACGAGCAGTACTTC
-	few	TRBJ2-7	TRBV6-5	CASSHTLGTSSEQYF	TGTGCCAGCAGTCACACCCTAGGGACATCTTCCGAGCAGTACTTC
-	-	TRBJ2-7	TRBV5-1	CASSPGGVSVIAYEQYF	TGCGCCAGCAGCCCTGGAGGGGTGAGCGTAATAGCCTACGAGCAGTACTTC
-	many	TRBJ1-2	TRBV6-1	CASSFLGEGYTF	TGTGCCAGCAGTTTCCTCGGGGAAGGCTACACCTTC
-	-	TRBJ1-2	TRBV12-3/TRBV12-4	CASGLGQGYGYTF	TGTGCCAGCGGCCTGGGGCAGGGGTATGGCTACACCTTC
-	-	TRBJ2-3	TRBV7-6	CASSEGNSDTQYF	TGTGCCAGCAGCGAAGGGAATTCGGATACGCAGTATTTT
-	many	TRBJ1-3	TRBV20-1	CSASSDSGNTIYF	TGCAGTGCCAGTTCCGACTCTGGAAACACCATATATTTT
TRBD1	-	TRBJ2-3	TRBV19	CATPSPGTGSTDTQYF	TGTGCCACCCCCAGCCCCGGGACAGGGTCCACAGATACGCAGTATTTT
-	many	TRBJ2-7	TRBV12-3/TRBV12-4	CASSRLSYEQYF	TGTGCCAGCAGCCGGCTCTCCTACGAGCAGTACTTC
-	many	TRBJ1-2	TRBV28	CASSPPNYGGPPYGYTF	TGTGCCAGCAGCCCCCCTAATTATGGGGGCCCCCCCTATGGCTACACCTTC
TRBD1	few	TRBJ1-6	TRBV7-2	CASSSGTGTSPLHF	TGTGCCAGCAGCTCCGGGACAGGCACTTCACCCCTCCACTTT
-	-	TRBJ2-5	TRBV12-3/TRBV12-4	CASRAPGLKEAQYF	TGTGCCAGCAGGGCTCCGGGACTCAAAGAGGCCCAGTACTTC
-	many	TRBJ1-4	TRBV5-5	CASSSGTLGEKLFF	TGTGCCAGCAGCTCCGGGACACTAGGAGAAAAACTGTTTTTT
TRBD1	many	TRBJ1-1	TRBV11-2	CASSFRQGVNTEAFF	TGTGCCAGCAGCTTCAGACAGGGGGTGAACACTGAAGCTTTCTTT
-	few	TRBJ1-6	TRBV2	CASSGWTEQDSPLHF	TGTGCCAGCAGTGGATGGACAGAGCAGGACTCACCCCTCCACTTT
-	many	TRBJ2-3	TRBV2	CASSEGWGHLDTQYF	TGTGCCAGCAGTGAAGGGTGGGGCCACCTCGATACGCAGTATTTT
TRBD1	many	TRBJ2-3	TRBV2	CASRAGTGLYADTQYF	TGTGCCAGCAGAGCCGGGACAGGGTTGTATGCAGATACGCAGTATTTT
TRBD1	many	TRBJ1-2	TRBV5-5	CASAKPGQGVSKGYTF	TGTGCCAGCGCGAAACCGGGACAGGGGGTCTCGAAAGGCTACACCTTC
-	-	TRBJ2-2	TRBV20-1	CSAKTRGNTGELFF	TGCAGTGCTAAAACCAGGGGGAACACCGGGGAGCTGTTTTTT
-	many	TRBJ1-4	TRBV30	CAWGPNRNEKLFF	TGTGCCTGGGGGCCCAACAGAAATGAAAAACTGTTTTTT
-	few	TRBJ2-7	TRBV29-1	CSVETPSSYEQYF	TGCAGCGTTGAAACCCCGAGCTCCTACGAGCAGTACTTC
-	many	TRBJ2-3	TRBV7-8	CASSHPEGNTQYF	TGTGCCAGCAGCCACCCAGAGGGGAATACGCAGTATTTT
TRBD1	few	TRBJ2-1	TRBV29-1	CSAGQGVHEQFF	TGCAGCGCTGGACAGGGGGTCCATGAGCAGTTCTTC
TRBD2	-	TRBJ2-5	TRBV5-8	CASSDRTSGETQYF	TGTGCCAGCAGCGATCGGACTAGCGGTGAGACCCAGTACTTC
TRBD2	many	TRBJ2-1	TRBV7-9	CASSSTSALYNEQFF	TGTGCCAGCAGCTCCACTAGCGCATTGTACAATGAGCAGTTCTTC
TRBD1	-	TRBJ2-6	TRBV12-3/TRBV12-4	CASTISGTEILTF	TGTGCCAGCACCATCTCCGGGACAGAGATCCTGACTTTC
-	-	TRBJ2-5	TRBV25-1	CASSDSVRGGSPQETQYF	TGTGCCAGCAGTGACTCGGTACGAGGTGGCAGCCCCCAAGAGACCCAGTACTTC
TRBD1	many	TRBJ1-5	TRBV2	CASSDLGTGANQPQHF	TGTGCCAGCAGTGATTTAGGGACAGGCGCGAATCAGCCCCAGCATTTT
-	few	TRBJ2-7	TRBV20-1	CSAWTFPTYEQYF	TGCAGTGCCTGGACTTTTCCTACCTACGAGCAGTACTTC
-	few	TRBJ2-3	TRBV11-2	CASSLAGSSADTQYF	TGTGCCAGCAGCTTAGCTGGCTCGTCGGCGGATACGCAGTATTTT
TRBD1	many	TRBJ1-3	TRBV2	CASSGTGVGNTIYF	TGTGCCAGCAGCGGAACAGGGGTTGGAAACACCATATATTTT
TRBD1	-	TRBJ2-7	TRBV20-1	CSARTGTGRYEQYF	TGCAGTGCTAGAACCGGGACAGGGCGCTACGAGCAGTACTTC
TRBD1	many	TRBJ1-2	TRBV28	CASTQGATSYGYTF	TGTGCCAGCACACAGGGGGCAACCTCCTATGGCTACACCTTC
TRBD1	-	TRBJ1-1	TRBV7-6	CASSYNVDRGMNTEAFF	TGTGCCAGCAGTTACAACGTAGACAGGGGTATGAACACTGAAGCTTTCTTT
-	few	TRBJ2-1	TRBV6-1	CASKVANEQFF	TGTGCCAGCAAAGTGGCTAATGAGCAGTTCTTC
TRBD1	few	TRBJ1-2	TRBV20-1	CSGQGDYGYTF	TGCAGTGGACAGGGGGACTATGGCTACACCTTC
-	-	TRBJ1-4	TRBV10-2	CASGPSGGGEKLFF	TGCGCCAGCGGCCCCTCGGGGGGCGGCGAAAAACTGTTTTTT
-	many	TRBJ1-1	TRBV30	CAWSVGVRAFF	TGTGCCTGGAGTGTAGGTGTAAGGGCTTTCTTT
-	many	TRBJ2-5	TRBV7-9	CASSGEVGETQYF	TGTGCCAGCAGCGGGGAGGTTGGGGAGACCCAGTACTTC